A selection of T cell receptor beta chains follows, all from one sample in a study of T cells expressing NK-cell markers. TCRdb reprocessed the 5' RACE reads; each CDR3 protein has one entry and no DNA is given. The table lists hundreds of thousands of distinct CDR3 sequences. Input material: blood T cells: a sorted CD56 or NKG2C T cell subset, CD4+ or CD8+ T cells, or bulk PBMC T cells (not recorded which). These receptors were obtained from a man aged 18-70 years in good health. CDR3s include the opening cysteine and the closing phenylalanine or tryptophan.

J gene,V gene,CDR3 protein
TRBJ2-3,TRBV27,CASSSWTSGVTDTQYF
TRBJ1-2,TRBV30,CAWSVRRRGSYTF
TRBJ2-3,TRBV15,CATSRSTWDSRPRTDTQYF
TRBJ2-5,TRBV5-1,CASSLGLQGRETQYF
TRBJ2-3,TRBV12-3/TRBV12-4,CASRYRTYTDTQYF
TRBJ2-5,TRBV11-2,CASSLGAGVNLGETQYF
TRBJ1-5,TRBV6-1,CASSRTASNQPQHF
TRBJ2-3,TRBV6-1,CASCSRGGQASTDTQYF
TRBJ2-3,TRBV7-2,CASSSQGPWDTQYF
TRBJ2-2,TRBV7-3,CASSPRLVGGTGELFF
TRBJ2-3,TRBV7-3,CASSKELSGISYF
TRBJ2-5,TRBV6-1,CASSDRARGGETQYF
TRBJ2-3,TRBV21-1,CASTAKGSASTDTQYF
TRBJ2-1,TRBV5-6,CASSLVGKAGALYNEQFF
TRBJ1-1,TRBV6-6,CASRYGTNTEAFF
TRBJ2-1,TRBV5-1,CASSQGTSGVTYNEQFF
TRBJ2-5,TRBV5-1,CASSRGTSGGPQETQYF
TRBJ2-7,TRBV6-1,CASASFWSFGEQYF
TRBJ2-7,TRBV6-1,CASRAQTRVTRYLYEQYF
TRBJ1-1,TRBV7-2,CASSQDRVGAEAFF
TRBJ1-1,TRBV15,CATSRDGLNTEAFF
TRBJ2-1,TRBV14,CASSQGPQRGGSYNEQFF